This T cell receptor beta chain is from a study of blood T cell repertoires in COVID-19. As processed by the authors: Counts of nucleated cells, estimated from reference gene primer amplification, were obtained. Using immunoSEQ multiplex PCR, the repertoire was profiled, and TCRdb retains in-frame clones only, with some absent. Clone size and V and J calls were adopted from that table, with D and trimming inferred from the DNA. The sample includes 200,000 or so clones, 84% seen only once; the top ten take 7.5%. V lost 3 bases and J lost 0, with 10 bases in between. The CDR3 covers 15 residues. The germline CDR1 and CDR2 sequences are SGDLS and YYNGEE.

The J gene is TRBJ1-5, the V gene TRBV9, with TRBD1 as a possible D gene (6 bases). The TCR originated in a man in his forties who had recovered from COVID-19. The sequencing sample was made of PBMCs or T cells enriched from blood (not recorded which). CDR3 coding DNA: TGTGCCAGCAGCGGCACAGGGAGTAGCAATCAGCCCCAGCATTTT. It yields the protein CASSGTGSSNQPQHF.